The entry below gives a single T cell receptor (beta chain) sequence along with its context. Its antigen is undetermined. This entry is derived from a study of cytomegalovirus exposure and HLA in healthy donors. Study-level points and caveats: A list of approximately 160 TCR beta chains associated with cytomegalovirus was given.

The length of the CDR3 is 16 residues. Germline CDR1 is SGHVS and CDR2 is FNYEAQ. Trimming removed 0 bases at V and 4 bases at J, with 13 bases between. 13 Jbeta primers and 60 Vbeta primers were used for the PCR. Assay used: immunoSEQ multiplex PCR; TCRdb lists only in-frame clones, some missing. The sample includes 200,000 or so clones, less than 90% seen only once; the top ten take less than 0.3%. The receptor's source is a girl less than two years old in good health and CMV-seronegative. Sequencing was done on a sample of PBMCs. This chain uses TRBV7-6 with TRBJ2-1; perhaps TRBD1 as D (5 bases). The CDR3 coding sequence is TGTGCCAGCAGCTTAGCGCTTCAGGGTTCTTACAATGAGCAGTTCTTC. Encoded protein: CASSLALQGSYNEQFF.